The text below deals with one TCR beta chain. This CDR3 has 14 amino acids. The germline gives CDR1 SGHDN, CDR2 FVKESK. V lost 4 bases and J 1 base, leaving 10 bases between the germline ends. The sample comes from a study of T cell responses to AZD1222 COVID-19 vaccine. Some clones are missing from TCRdb's copy, which holds only in-frame ones; the method was immunoSEQ multiplex PCR. This sample yields about 120,000 clones, of which 85% to 95% are seen a single time; about 8.3% belongs to the top ten. V and J are TRBV14 and TRBJ1-1; the D gene is possibly TRBD1 (6 bases). The clonotype originates from an adult in good health. Sequencing used peripheral blood, obtained on day 0 of AZD1222 vaccination. CDR3 in amino acids: CASSLETGNTEAFF. For the CDR3, the DNA is TGTGCCAGCAGCCTTGAGACAGGGAACACTGAAGCTTTCTTT. Full variable domain (missing parts from reference TRBV14 and TRBJ1-1): EAGVTQFPSHSVIEKGQTVTLRCDPISGHDNLYWYRRVMGKEIKFLLHFVKESKQDESGMPNNRFLAERTGGTYSTLKVQPAELEDSGVYFCASSLETGNTEAFFGQGTRLTVV.